A selection of T cell receptor beta chains follows, all from one sample in a study of CD8+CD57+ T cells in acquired aplastic anemia. TCRdb passed the reads through MiXCR, listing each CDR3 protein once. The sample has approximately 220,000 distinct CDR3 sequences, under 55% seen once. Sequenced material: sorted CD4+, CD8+, or CD8+CD57+ T cells (not recorded which) from PBMCs. The receptors derive from a human donor with aplastic anemia. Both conserved end residues are part of each CDR3. The D gene is left open where the match is weak. Clone size is stated in some rows and not others, as once, few, many or a class when expanded.

d_call j_call v_call cdr3_length clone_size cdr3_aa cdr3_nt
- TRBJ1-1 TRBV12-3/TRBV12-4 14 - CASSTGVTGTEAFF TGTGCCAGCAGTACGGGGGTTACGGGCACTGAAGCTTTCTTT
- TRBJ1-6 TRBV20-1 15 few CSARDSKITNSPLHF TGCAGTGCTAGGGACAGCAAGATAACCAATTCACCCCTCCACTTT
- TRBJ2-3 TRBV5-1 15 many CATASGAGEADTQYF TGCGCCACCGCTTCGGGGGCGGGGGAAGCAGATACGCAGTATTTT
- TRBJ2-5 TRBV7-9 18 - CASSVRAEAFFGQETQYF -
TRBD1 TRBJ2-7 TRBV27 14 - CASSRGTGRYEQYF TGTGCCAGCAGTAGAGGGACAGGGCGCTACGAGCAGTACTTC
TRBD2 TRBJ2-7 TRBV20-1 17 - CSARATGLAGHHYEQYF TGCAGTGCTAGAGCTACGGGACTAGCGGGGCACCACTACGAGCAGTACTTC
- TRBJ1-4 TRBV3-1 15 - CASSQKAQMNEKLFF TGTGCCAGCAGCCAAAAGGCTCAGATGAATGAAAAACTGTTTTTT
TRBD1 TRBJ2-7 TRBV7-2 13 - CASSRQGKYEQYF TGTGCCAGCAGCCGACAGGGAAAATACGAGCAGTACTTC
TRBD2 TRBJ2-1 TRBV2 18 few CASSEVSGGTSSYNEQFF TGTGCCAGCAGTGAGGTCAGCGGGGGAACGAGCTCCTACAATGAGCAGTTCTTC
- TRBJ1-6 TRBV20-1 14 - CSASRQGGNSPLHF TGCAGTGCTAGTCGGCAGGGCGGTAATTCACCCCTCCACTTT
TRBD2 TRBJ2-3 TRBV7-9 15 - CASSLSRGGWDEQYF TGTGCCAGCAGCTTGAGCCGGGGGGGCTGGGATGAGCAGTATTTT
TRBD2 TRBJ2-2 TRBV4-1 19 once CASSQDILAGGPNTGELFF TGCGCCAGCAGCCAAGATATACTAGCGGGGGGGCCAAACACCGGGGAGCTGTTTTTT
TRBD1 TRBJ2-7 TRBV2 17 - CASSEDGRVRGLYEQYF TGTGCCAGCAGTGAAGACGGTAGGGTCAGGGGGCTATACGAGCAGTACTTC
- TRBJ2-5 TRBV19 14 once CASSQQGGRETQYF TGTGCCAGTAGTCAACAGGGAGGGAGAGAGACCCAGTACTTC
- TRBJ1-1 TRBV20-1 13 - CSSMGDWGTEAFF TGCAGCAGCATGGGGGACTGGGGAACTGAAGCTTTCTTT
TRBD1 TRBJ2-3 TRBV12-3/TRBV12-4 15 few CASSLRGGRTDTQYF TGTGCCAGCAGTTTAAGAGGGGGCCGCACAGATACGCAGTATTTT
TRBD1 TRBJ1-4 TRBV2 15 many CASSVRQGVAEKLFF TGTGCCAGCAGTGTTAGACAGGGGGTTGCTGAAAAACTGTTTTTT
- TRBJ1-5 TRBV13 12 many CASSLPNQPQHF TGTGCCAGCAGCCTACCAAATCAGCCCCAGCATTTT
TRBD1 TRBJ1-2 TRBV5-1 15 - CASSPGTGGVYGYTF TGCGCCAGCAGCCCAGGGACAGGGGGCGTCTATGGCTACACCTTC
- TRBJ1-3 TRBV7-9 15 - CASSLMGTSGNTIYF TGTGCCAGCAGCTTAATGGGGACCTCTGGAAACACCATATATTTT
TRBD2 TRBJ2-3 TRBV7-3 16 many CASSTGTSRGTDTQYF TGTGCCAGCAGCACCGGGACTAGCCGCGGCACAGATACGCAGTATTTT
- TRBJ1-1 TRBV12-3/TRBV12-4 14 many CASSLGTVNTEAFF TGTGCCAGCAGTTTAGGGACGGTGAACACTGAAGCTTTCTTT
TRBD1 TRBJ1-3 TRBV20-1 15 many CSAREGTESGNTIYF TGCAGTGCTAGAGAGGGGACAGAGTCTGGAAACACCATATATTTT
- TRBJ1-6 TRBV10-2 13 many CASTSGRRSPLHF TGCGCCAGCACTTCGGGAAGACGTTCACCCCTCCACTTT
TRBD2 TRBJ2-3 TRBV19 15 - CASSKWTSGTDTQYF TGTGCCAGTAGTAAGTGGACTAGCGGGACAGATACGCAGTATTTT
- TRBJ1-6 TRBV14 15 many CASSLSGGLNSPLHF TGTGCCAGCAGCCTCAGCGGAGGGCTTAATTCACCCCTCCACTTT
TRBD1 TRBJ2-7 TRBV9 14 many CASSVGTGGLEQYF TGTGCCAGCAGCGTCGGGACAGGGGGCCTTGAGCAGTACTTC
- TRBJ1-1 TRBV10-1 13 once CASSEAGVAVAFF TGCGCCAGCAGTGAGGCAGGGGTTGCGGTAGCTTTCTTT
- TRBJ2-7 TRBV7-3 15 - CASSIGADATYGQYF TGTGCCAGCAGCATAGGGGCAGACGCTACCTACGGGCAGTACTTC
TRBD2 TRBJ2-2 TRBV4-2 15 - CASGHGTTDTGELFF TGTGCCAGCGGTCACGGGACTACCGACACCGGGGAGCTGTTTTTT
- TRBJ2-7 TRBV6-5 13 - CASRGGGFDEQYF TGTGCCAGCAGAGGGGGAGGGTTCGACGAGCAGTACTTC
- TRBJ1-1 TRBV19 14 - CATKPGTEYTQAFF TGTGCCACCAAACCCGGGACTGAATATACCCAAGCTTTCTTT
TRBD2 TRBJ2-7 TRBV20-1 16 once CSASGTSGGARNEQYF TGCAGTGCTAGTGGGACTAGCGGGGGGGCAAGGAACGAGCAGTACTTC
TRBD2 TRBJ2-7 TRBV6-2/TRBV6-3 12 many CASQRGAYEQYF TGTGCCAGCCAGCGGGGGGCCTACGAGCAGTACTTC
TRBD2 TRBJ2-3 TRBV2 14 many CASSEMGGTDTQYF TGTGCCAGCAGTGAAATGGGGGGGACAGATACGCAGTATTTT
- TRBJ2-4 TRBV19 15 - CASSESGSIQNIQYF TGTGCCAGCAGCGAAAGTGGATCTATCCAAAACATTCAGTACTTC
TRBD2 TRBJ2-1 TRBV2 14 - CASSEGGGGHEQFF TGTGCCAGCAGTGAAGGGGGCGGGGGACATGAGCAGTTCTTC
- TRBJ1-2 TRBV2 15 many CASRATTGTNYGYTF TGTGCCAGCAGGGCCACGACAGGAACTAACTATGGCTACACCTTC
- TRBJ1-2 TRBV19 11 - CASSRVGDYTF TGTGCCAGTAGTAGGGTGGGAGACTACACCTTC
TRBD2 TRBJ2-7 TRBV7-9 15 - CASSFPSGRAYEQYF TGTGCCAGCAGCTTCCCTAGCGGGAGGGCCTACGAGCAGTACTTC
- TRBJ1-1 TRBV2 12 many CASSDSGLEAFF TGTGCCAGCAGCGACAGTGGGTTAGAAGCTTTCTTT
TRBD1 TRBJ1-5 TRBV19 15 few CASSQQGGDNQPQHF TGTGCCAGTAGTCAACAGGGGGGGGACAATCAGCCCCAGCATTTT
- TRBJ2-7 TRBV5-4 13 - CTSSGGTVYEQYF TGTACCAGCAGCGGCGGGACAGTCTACGAGCAGTACTTC
- TRBJ1-1 TRBV7-2 14 - CASTYFDSGSEAFF TGTGCCAGCACTTATTTCGACAGTGGTTCTGAAGCTTTCTTT
- TRBJ1-4 TRBV7-9 16 - CASSSTSGGTNEKLFF TGTGCCAGCAGCTCGACCTCGGGGGGAACTAATGAAAAACTGTTTTTT
- TRBJ1-2 TRBV7-3 13 - CASSPGTTGGYTF TGTGCCAGCAGCCCCGGGACGACGGGGGGCTACACCTTC
- TRBJ1-6 TRBV10-3 13 - CAIGAGGNSPLHF TGTGCCATCGGAGCGGGGGGGAATTCACCCCTCCACTTT
- TRBJ1-6 TRBV2 17 - CASSYASGSSYNSPLHF TGTGCCAGCAGTTACGCGAGTGGTAGCTCCTATAATTCACCCCTCCACTTT
- TRBJ1-2 TRBV25-1 12 - CASEGDDYGYTF TGTGCCAGCGAGGGGGATGACTATGGCTACACCTTC
- TRBJ1-2 TRBV19 14 many CASSRGTPSDGYTF TGTGCCAGTAGTCGCGGGACTCCTTCGGATGGCTACACCTTC
- TRBJ2-7 TRBV7-8 21 few CASSLESGQGVAGAGPYEQYF TGTGCCAGCAGCTTAGAATCAGGACAGGGGGTAGCGGGGGCCGGCCCCTACGAGCAGTACTTC
- TRBJ1-2 TRBV7-4 11 few CASPGGSGNTF TGTGCCAGCCCGGGGGGGAGTGGAAACACCTTC
- TRBJ1-5 TRBV2 14 - CASSVGVINQPQHF TGTGCCAGCAGTGTAGGGGTTATCAATCAGCCCCAGCATTTT
- TRBJ1-1 TRBV7-8 16 many CASSLTPDRFYTEAFF TGTGCCAGCAGCTTGACCCCCGACAGGTTTTACACTGAAGCTTTCTTT
- TRBJ2-3 TRBV7-9 12 once CAIKQDTDTQYF TGTGCCATTAAACAGGATACAGATACGCAGTATTTT
- TRBJ2-3 TRBV20-1 13 many CSASSQTRGTQYF TGCAGTGCTAGCTCCCAAACCAGGGGTACGCAGTATTTT
- TRBJ2-7 TRBV11-2 13 - CASSLVVDYEQYF TGTGCCAGCAGCTTAGTAGTGGACTACGAGCAGTACTTC